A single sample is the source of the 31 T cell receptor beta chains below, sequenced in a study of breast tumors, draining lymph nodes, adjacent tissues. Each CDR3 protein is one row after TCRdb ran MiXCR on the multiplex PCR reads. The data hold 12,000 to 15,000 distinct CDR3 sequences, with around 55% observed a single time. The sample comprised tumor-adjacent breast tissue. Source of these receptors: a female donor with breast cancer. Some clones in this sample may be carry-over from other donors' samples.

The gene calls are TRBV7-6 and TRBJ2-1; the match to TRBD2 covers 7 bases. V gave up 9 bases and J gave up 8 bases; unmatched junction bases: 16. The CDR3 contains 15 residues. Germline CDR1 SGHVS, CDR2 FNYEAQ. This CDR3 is CASSPDGVGGDEQFF. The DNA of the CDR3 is TGTGCCAGTAGCCCGGACGGAGTGGGAGGGGATGAGCAGTTCTTC. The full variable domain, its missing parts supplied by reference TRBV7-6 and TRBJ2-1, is GAGVSQSPRYKVTKRGQDVALRCDPISGHVSLYWYRQALGQGPEFLTYFNYEAQQDKSGLPNDRFSAERPEGSISTLTIQRTEQRDSAMYRCASSPDGVGGDEQFFGPGTRLTVL.

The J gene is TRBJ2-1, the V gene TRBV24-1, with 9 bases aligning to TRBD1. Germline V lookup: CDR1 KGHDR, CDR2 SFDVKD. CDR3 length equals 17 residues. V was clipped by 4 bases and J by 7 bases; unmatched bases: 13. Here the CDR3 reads CATSEIFRTGERNEQFF. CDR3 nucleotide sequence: TGTGCCACCAGTGAAATTTTTCGGACAGGGGAAAGGAATGAGCAGTTCTTC.

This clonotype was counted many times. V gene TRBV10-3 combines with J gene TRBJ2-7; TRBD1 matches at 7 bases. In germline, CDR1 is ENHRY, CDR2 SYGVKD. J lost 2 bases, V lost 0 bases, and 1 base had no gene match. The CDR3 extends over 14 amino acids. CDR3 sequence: CAISESTGTYEQYF. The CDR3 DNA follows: TGTGCCATCAGTGAGTCGACAGGGACCTACGAGCAGTACTTC.

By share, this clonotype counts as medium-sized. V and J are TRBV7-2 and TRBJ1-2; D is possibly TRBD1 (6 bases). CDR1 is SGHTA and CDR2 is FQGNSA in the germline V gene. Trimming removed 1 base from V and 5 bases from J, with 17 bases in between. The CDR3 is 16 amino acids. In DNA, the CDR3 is TGTGCCAGCAGCTTAGGTTTGGACAGCCCCGGGTATGGCTACACCTTC. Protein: CASSLGLDSPGYGYTF.

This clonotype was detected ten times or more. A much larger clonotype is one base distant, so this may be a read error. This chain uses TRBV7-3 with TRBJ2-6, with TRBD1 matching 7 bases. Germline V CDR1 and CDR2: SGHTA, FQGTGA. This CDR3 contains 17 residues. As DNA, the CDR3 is TGTGCCAGCAGCTCTCAGGGGGTTGGGCCTGGGGCCAACCTCCTGACTTTC. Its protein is CASSSQGVGPGANLLTF.

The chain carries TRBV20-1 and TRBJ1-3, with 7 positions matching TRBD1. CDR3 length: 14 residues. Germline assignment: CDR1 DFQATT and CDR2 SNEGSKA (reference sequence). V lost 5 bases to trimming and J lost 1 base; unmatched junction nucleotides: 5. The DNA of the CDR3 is TGCAGTGCTCCTTCCAGGGGGTCTGGAAACACCATATATTTT. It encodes CSAPSRGSGNTIYF.

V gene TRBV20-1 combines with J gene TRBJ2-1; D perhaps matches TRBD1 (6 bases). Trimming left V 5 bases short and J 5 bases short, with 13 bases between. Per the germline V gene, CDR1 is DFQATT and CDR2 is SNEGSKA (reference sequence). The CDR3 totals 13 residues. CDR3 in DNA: TGCAGTGCTGGGATCGGACAGCACAATGAGCAGTTCTTC. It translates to CSAGIGQHNEQFF.

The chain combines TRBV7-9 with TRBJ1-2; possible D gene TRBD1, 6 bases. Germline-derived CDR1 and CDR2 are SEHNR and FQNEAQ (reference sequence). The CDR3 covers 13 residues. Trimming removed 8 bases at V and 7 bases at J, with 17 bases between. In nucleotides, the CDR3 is TGTGCCAGCGAGGGGGGGGGCCGTGTTGGCTACACCTTC. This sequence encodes CASEGGGRVGYTF.

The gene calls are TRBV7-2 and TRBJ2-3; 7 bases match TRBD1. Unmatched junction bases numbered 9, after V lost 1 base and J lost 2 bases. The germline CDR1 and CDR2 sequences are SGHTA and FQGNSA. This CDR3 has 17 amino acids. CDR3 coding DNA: TGTGCCAGCAGCTTAGAAGGGACAGCCACGGCCACAGATACGCAGTATTTT. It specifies CASSLEGTATATDTQYF.

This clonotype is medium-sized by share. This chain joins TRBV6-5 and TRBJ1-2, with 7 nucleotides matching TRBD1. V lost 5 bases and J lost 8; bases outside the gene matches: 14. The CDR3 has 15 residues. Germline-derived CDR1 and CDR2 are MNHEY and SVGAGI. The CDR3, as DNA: TGTGCCAGCAGTCCGGCGGACAGGCGGCTCGGGGGCTACACCTTC. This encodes CASSPADRRLGGYTF.

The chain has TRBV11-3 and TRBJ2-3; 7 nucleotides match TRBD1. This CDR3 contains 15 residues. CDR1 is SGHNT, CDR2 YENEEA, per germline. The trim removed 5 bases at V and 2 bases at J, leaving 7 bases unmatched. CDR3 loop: CASSQDRSTTDTQYF. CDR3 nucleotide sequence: TGTGCCAGCAGCCAGGACAGGTCTACCACAGATACGCAGTATTTT.

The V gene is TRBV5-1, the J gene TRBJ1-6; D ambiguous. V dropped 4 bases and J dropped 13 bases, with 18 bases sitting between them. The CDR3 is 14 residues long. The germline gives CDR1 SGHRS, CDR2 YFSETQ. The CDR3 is CASSAELDGSPLHF. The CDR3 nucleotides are TGCGCCAGCAGCGCAGAGCTAGATGGCTCCCCCCTCCACTTT. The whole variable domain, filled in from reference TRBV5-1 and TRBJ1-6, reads KAGVTQTPRYLIKTRGQQVTLSCSPISGHRSVSWYQQTPGQGLQFLFEYFSETQRNKGNFPGRFSGRQFSNSRSEMNVSTLELGDSALYLCASSAELDGSPLHFGNGTRLTVT.

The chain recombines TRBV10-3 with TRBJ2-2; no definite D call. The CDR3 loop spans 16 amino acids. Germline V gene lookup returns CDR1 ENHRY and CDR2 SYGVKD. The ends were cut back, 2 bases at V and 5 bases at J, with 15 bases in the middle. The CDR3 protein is CAISEPTWSRTGELFF. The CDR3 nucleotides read TGTGCCATCAGTGAGCCGACGTGGAGTCGAACCGGGGAGCTGTTTTTT.

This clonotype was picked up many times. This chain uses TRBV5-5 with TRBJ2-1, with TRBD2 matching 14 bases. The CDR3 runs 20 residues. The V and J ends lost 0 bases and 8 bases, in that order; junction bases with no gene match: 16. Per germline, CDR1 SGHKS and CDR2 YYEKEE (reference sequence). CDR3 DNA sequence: TGTGCCAGCAGCTTGGCAGGAGTTGTCGGACTAGCGGGGGGCAACGATGAGCAGTTCTTC. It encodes CASSLAGVVGLAGGNDEQFF.

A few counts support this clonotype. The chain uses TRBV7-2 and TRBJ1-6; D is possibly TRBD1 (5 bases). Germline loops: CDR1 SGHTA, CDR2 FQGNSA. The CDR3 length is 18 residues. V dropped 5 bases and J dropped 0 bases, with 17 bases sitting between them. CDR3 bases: TGTGCCAGCAGCACAACGGGCAGGGAGAGCTCCTATAATTCACCCCTCCACTTT. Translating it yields CASSTTGRESSYNSPLHF.

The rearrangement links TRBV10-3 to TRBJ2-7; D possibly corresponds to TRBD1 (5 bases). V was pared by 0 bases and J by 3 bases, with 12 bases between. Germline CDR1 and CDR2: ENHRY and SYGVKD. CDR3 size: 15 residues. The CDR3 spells CAISESMDTIYEQYF. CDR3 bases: TGTGCCATCAGTGAGTCGATGGACACCATCTACGAGCAGTACTTC.

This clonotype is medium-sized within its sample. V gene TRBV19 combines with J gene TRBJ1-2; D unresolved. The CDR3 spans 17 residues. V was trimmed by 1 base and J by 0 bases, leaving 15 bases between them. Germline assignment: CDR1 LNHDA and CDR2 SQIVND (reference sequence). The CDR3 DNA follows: TGTGCCAGTAGTATAGTAGGACTGTCAACAGCTAACTATGGCTACACCTTC. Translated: CASSIVGLSTANYGYTF.

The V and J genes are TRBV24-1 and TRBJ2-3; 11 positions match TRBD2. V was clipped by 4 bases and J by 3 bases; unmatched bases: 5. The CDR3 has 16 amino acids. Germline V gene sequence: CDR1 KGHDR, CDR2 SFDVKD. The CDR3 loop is CATSDPTSGRTDTQYF. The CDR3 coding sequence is TGTGCCACCAGTGACCCTACTAGCGGGAGAACAGATACGCAGTATTTT.

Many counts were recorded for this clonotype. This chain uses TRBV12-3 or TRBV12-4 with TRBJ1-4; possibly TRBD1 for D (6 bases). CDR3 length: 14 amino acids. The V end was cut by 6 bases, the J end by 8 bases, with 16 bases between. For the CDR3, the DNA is TGTGCCAGCAGCCTGGACAGACGAGGGGAAAAACTGTTTTTT. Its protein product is CASSLDRRGEKLFF.

For the CDR3, the DNA is TGTGCCAGTAGTATTCCACGGAAGCGATACAATGAGCAGTTCTTC. Residues: CASSIPRKRYNEQFF. The V call is TRBV19, the J call TRBJ2-1; D unclear. CDR3 length: 15 residues. V was trimmed by 3 bases and J by 4 bases, leaving 13 bases between them. Germline-derived CDR1 and CDR2 are LNHDA and SQIVND (reference sequence).

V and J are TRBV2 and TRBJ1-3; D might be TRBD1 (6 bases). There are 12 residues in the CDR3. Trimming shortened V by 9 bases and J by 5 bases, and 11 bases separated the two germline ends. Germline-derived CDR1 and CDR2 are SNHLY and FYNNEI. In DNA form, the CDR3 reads TGTGCCAGTGGCGGACAGCGAAACACCATATATTTT. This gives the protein CASGGQRNTIYF.

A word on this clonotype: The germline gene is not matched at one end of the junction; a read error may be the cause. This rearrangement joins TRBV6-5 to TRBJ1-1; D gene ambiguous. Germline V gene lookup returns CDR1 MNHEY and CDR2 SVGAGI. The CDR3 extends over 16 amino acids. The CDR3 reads CASSDSTVELNTEAFF. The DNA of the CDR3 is TGTGCCAGCAGTGACTCGACGGTAGAATTGAACACTGAAGCTTTCTTT.

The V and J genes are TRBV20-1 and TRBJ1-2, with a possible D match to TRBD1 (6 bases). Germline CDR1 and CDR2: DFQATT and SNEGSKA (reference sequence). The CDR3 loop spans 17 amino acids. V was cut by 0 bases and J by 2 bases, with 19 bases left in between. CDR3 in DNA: TGCAGTGCTAGAGATTTTTCGGGGGGCCGCTCCAACTATGGCTACACCTTC. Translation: CSARDFSGGRSNYGYTF.

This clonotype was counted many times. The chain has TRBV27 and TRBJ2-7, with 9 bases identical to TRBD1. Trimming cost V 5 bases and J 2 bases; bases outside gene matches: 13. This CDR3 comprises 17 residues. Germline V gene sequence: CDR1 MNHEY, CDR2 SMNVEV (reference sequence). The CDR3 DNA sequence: TGTGCCAGCAGTCCTCGGACAGGGGATGTGCCGACCTACGAGCAGTACTTC. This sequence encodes CASSPRTGDVPTYEQYF.

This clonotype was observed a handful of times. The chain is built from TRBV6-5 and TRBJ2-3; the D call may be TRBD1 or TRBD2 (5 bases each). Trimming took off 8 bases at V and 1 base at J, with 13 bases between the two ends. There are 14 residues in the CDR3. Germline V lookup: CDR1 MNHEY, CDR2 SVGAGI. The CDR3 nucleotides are TGTGCCAGCGGGCTTCGGGACGGCACAGATACGCAGTATTTT. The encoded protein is CASGLRDGTDTQYF.

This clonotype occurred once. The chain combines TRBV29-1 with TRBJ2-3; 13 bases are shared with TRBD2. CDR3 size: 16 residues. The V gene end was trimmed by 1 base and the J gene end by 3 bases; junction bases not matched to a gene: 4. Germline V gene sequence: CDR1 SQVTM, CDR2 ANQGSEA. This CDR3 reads CSVEGTSGGNTDTQYF. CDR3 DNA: TGCAGCGTTGAAGGGACTAGCGGGGGAAATACAGATACGCAGTATTTT.

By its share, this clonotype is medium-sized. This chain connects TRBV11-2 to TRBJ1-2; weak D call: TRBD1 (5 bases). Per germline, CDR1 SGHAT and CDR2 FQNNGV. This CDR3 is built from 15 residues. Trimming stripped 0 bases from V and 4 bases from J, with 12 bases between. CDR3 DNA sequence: TGTGCCAGCAGCTTAGATATGGGGCCACTCTATGGCTACACCTTC. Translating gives CASSLDMGPLYGYTF.

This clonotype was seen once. The CDR3 coding sequence is TGCAGTGCTAGTTTTAGCGGGACCTTGACAGATACGCAGTATTTT. Its translation is CSASFSGTLTDTQYF. V gene TRBV20-1 combines with J gene TRBJ2-3; 8 nucleotides line up with TRBD2. The CDR3 loop spans 15 amino acids. Per the germline V gene, CDR1 is DFQATT and CDR2 is SNEGSKA (reference sequence). Germline trimming cut 3 bases from V and 3 bases from J; bases unmatched to any gene: 8.

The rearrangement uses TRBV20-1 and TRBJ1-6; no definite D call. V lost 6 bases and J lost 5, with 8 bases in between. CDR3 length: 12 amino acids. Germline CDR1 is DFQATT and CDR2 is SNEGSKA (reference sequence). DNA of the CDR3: TGCAGTGCGTCACGGGATAATTCACCCCTCCACTTT. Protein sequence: CSASRDNSPLHF.

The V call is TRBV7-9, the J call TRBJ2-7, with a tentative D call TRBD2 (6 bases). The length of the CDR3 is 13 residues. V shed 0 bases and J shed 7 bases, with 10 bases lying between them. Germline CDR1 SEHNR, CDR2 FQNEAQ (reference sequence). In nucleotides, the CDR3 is TGTGCCAGCAGCTTAGCGCCGAGCGGGGAGCAGTACTTC. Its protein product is CASSLAPSGEQYF.

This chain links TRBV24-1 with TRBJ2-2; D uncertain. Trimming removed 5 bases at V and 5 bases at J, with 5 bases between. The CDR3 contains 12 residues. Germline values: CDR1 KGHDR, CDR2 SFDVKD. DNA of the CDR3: TGTGCCACCAGTGTCCCTACCGGGGAGCTGTTTTTT. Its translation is CATSVPTGELFF.